This TCR beta chain was sequenced for a study of human T cells and chemical hapten exposure. Time point reported: patch test 2, 6 weeks after DPC sensitization. Indicated treatment: therapeutic diphenylcyclopropenone sensitization with weekly scalp DPC. In TCRdb, the RACE reads were re-called with MiXCR into one record per CDR3 protein. This sample yields 360,000 or so distinct CDR3 sequences, of which just under 6.5% are seen a single time; less than 6.5% belongs to the top ten. Per germline, CDR1 MNHEY and CDR2 SVGEGT. V was pared by 6 bases and J by 3 bases, with 26 bases between. CDR3 size: 18 residues.

The sample was whole blood, taken in connection with sensitization to the hapten diphenylcyclopropenone (DPC). This TCR was sampled from a woman aged 18-29 years with alopecia areata. Some clones in this sample may be carry-over from other donors' samples. The genes are TRBV6-2 or TRBV6-3 and TRBJ2-5, with D possibly being TRBD1 or TRBD2 (5 bases each). The CDR3 region is CASRATWHEGPAKETQYF. Written as DNA, the CDR3 is TGTGCCAGCAGAGCAACCTGGCACGAGGGGCCCGCAAAAGAGACCCAGTACTTC.